This TCR beta chain is from a study of human T cells and chemical hapten exposure (dated by TCRdb to about 2021). Turning to the overall study: For sensitization, 2% DPC in acetone was applied to a 2 cm by 2 cm area of upper inner arm skin. Weekly therapeutic DPC doses were additionally applied to the scalp of patients throughout the roughly 22-week study period. Patch tests used Finn chambers with 0.01% DPC on the upper back, scored after 6 days by International Contact Dermatitis Research Group standards. Most of the patients in the cohort were female, and the cohort covered alopecia areata with under or over 50% scalp involvement, alopecia totalis and alopecia universalis. The libraries were sequenced as a pool, and the TCR yield per sample differed mostly because of small variations in library volumes within the pool. The study tracked peripheral blood TCR repertoire changes in vivo during primary and secondary sensitization to the hapten diphenylcyclopropenone (DPC) in alopecia patients. Blood was sampled from patients pre-sensitization (week 0) and at 2, 6 and about 24 weeks after DPC sensitization. Roughly 30 alopecia patients provided blood for TCR sequencing at one to four time points (pre-sensitization, 2, 6 and 24 weeks).

Library creation used RACE. Sequencing took place on a NextSeq 500. During library preparation, unique molecular identifiers were attached to individual cDNA molecules so that TCRs could be counted in a quantitative, reproducible way. Both TCR alpha and TCR beta chains were sequenced from each blood RNA sample. As for the authors' bioinformatics: Samples had a median of roughly 100,000 TCRs, with a range from about 23,224 to 750,000. The Decombinator software suite was used to annotate V, J and CDR3 in the TCR reads. For PS versus PT1 abundance plots, all samples were subsampled to the same number of TCRs (28,000). TCRs were defined as expanded if absent before sensitization and observed at least eight times at the 2-week time point. The public sequencing data were trimmed at Q25 with fastp and processed into clonotypes with MiXCR by TCRdb, which kept only in-frame beta chains. Each record represents a unique CDR3 protein, reported with the most common genes and DNA among its rows. In this record, the V and J calls reflect TCRdb's handling and not the investigators' own analysis. For this sample there are about 100,000 distinct CDR3 sequences; about an eighth appear just once. Clones ranked in the top ten supply around 3% of the sample.

Per the germline V gene, MNHEY is the CDR1 and SVGEGT is the CDR2. From the cysteine through the phenylalanine, the CDR3 covers 13 amino acids. Of the read, only the CDR3 DNA is kept; its 39 bases are in frame from base 1. Relative to germline, V is 7 bases shorter and J is 4 bases shorter, with 11 bases between their ends. Notes on this clonotype: Its recognized antigen is unknown. No quality values exist for individual bases; no much larger clone is one base distant.

Per the publication, the time point label means: patch test 2, 6 weeks after DPC sensitization. The treatment or condition label, as the study defines it: therapeutic diphenylcyclopropenone sensitization with weekly scalp DPC. At each patch-test visit, blood was drawn before the patch test was applied. To be eligible, patients had to be aged 18 to 70, diagnosed with alopecia and judged suitable for DPC therapy, while pregnant patients were excluded. Unfractionated whole blood was collected in Tempus Blood RNA tubes, and total RNA was extracted from that blood. The paper's findings and limits, for the study overall: After repeated subsampling, changes were observed in the strength of the expansion versus patch-test correlation and in the threshold at which the correlation became significant. Significantly more large CDR3 similarity clusters were formed by expanded TCRs than by pre-sensitization or healthy control sets, consistent with antigen-driven responses. Because every patient had alopecia, a presumed autoimmune disease, the patients' immune response might differ from that of healthy individuals. DPC sensitization did not change how many TCRs were above 1 in 1000 frequency, and no evidence was found of alterations in global repertoire structure. The number of PT1 expanded TCRs positively correlated with patch test score, significant at thresholds 8, 16 and 32 but not 4.

Sequenced material: whole blood, taken in connection with sensitization to the hapten diphenylcyclopropenone (DPC). This receptor was taken from a woman between 35 and 50 years old with alopecia areata. Some clones in this sample may be carry-over from other donors' samples. The rearrangement joined TRBV6-2 or TRBV6-3 to TRBJ2-1; the best D guess is TRBD1, with 5 bases matching. The CDR3 region has the sequence CASKLDSYNEQFF. The nucleotide sequence is given as TGTGCCAGCAAACTTGACAGTTACAATGAGCAGTTCTTC.